The 10 T cell receptor beta chains below all came from one sample that was sequenced in a study of blood T cells in healthy people across ages. Primed by a sample-barcoded 5' primer and a J-beta primer mix, a second PCR proceeded for about 6 to 12 cycles. One entry per CDR3 protein, called by TCRdb with MiXCR from the 5' RACE reads. The repertoire holds approximately 1,000,000 distinct CDR3 sequences, with about two fifths as singletons. The sample was blood. Receptors were obtained from a man younger than 35 in good health.

A few counts support this clonotype. The chain links TRBV7-9 to TRBJ1-6; D not certain. The germline CDR1 and CDR2 sequences are SEHNR and FQNEAQ (reference sequence). V lost 4 bases to trimming and J lost 9 bases, with 13 bases between them. The CDR3 spans 14 residues. This CDR3 is CASSSQVGSSPLHF. For the CDR3, the DNA is TGTGCCAGCAGCTCCCAAGTTGGGAGTTCACCCCTCCACTTT.

The chain combines TRBV20-1 with TRBJ2-3, with D possibly TRBD2 on 5 matching bases. The ends were cut back, 3 bases at V and 5 bases at J, with 15 bases in the middle. This CDR3 has 14 amino acids. Germline V gene sequence: CDR1 DFQATT, CDR2 SNEGSKA (reference sequence). The CDR3 bases are TGCAGTGCTAGCTCGGGGTTTGCTGGAGATACGCAGTATTTT. Protein sequence: CSASSGFAGDTQYF.

This clonotype was seen a single time. V usage is TRBV15 and J usage is TRBJ1-1; D gene uncertain. The CDR3 is 15 amino acids. CDR1 and CDR2 from the germline V gene are LNHNV and YYDKDF (reference sequence). V was cut by 0 bases and J by 3 bases, with 11 bases left in between. CDR3 nucleotides: TGTGCCACCAGCAGAGATCGCGGGCAGGACACTGAAGCTTTCTTT. Residues: CATSRDRGQDTEAFF.

The chain carries TRBV20-1 and TRBJ2-3; 8 bases match TRBD1. V was pared by 3 bases and J by 1 base, with 9 bases of the junction left unmatched. Germline V lookup: CDR1 DFQATT, CDR2 SNEGSKA (reference sequence). The CDR3 extends over 16 amino acids. In DNA, the CDR3 is TGCAGTGCTAGCCGCGTGACAGGGGTTGGCACAGATACGCAGTATTTT. Translation gives CSASRVTGVGTDTQYF.

This chain joins TRBV7-2 and TRBJ1-3; possibly TRBD1 for D (5 bases). CDR3 size: 14 residues. The ends were cut back, 5 bases at V and 4 bases at J, with 12 bases in the middle. Germline V gene data show CDR1 as SGHTA and CDR2 as FQGNSA. CDR3 sequence: CASSTRGEGNTIYF. CDR3 DNA: TGTGCCAGCAGCACTAGGGGCGAAGGAAACACCATATATTTT.

The rearrangement links TRBV3-1 to TRBJ2-6, with D perhaps matching TRBD1 (5 bases). With 8 bases removed from V and 4 bases from J, the gap between germline ends came to 9 bases. The germline V gene encodes CDR1 LGHDT and CDR2 YNNKEL (reference sequence). The CDR3 contains 13 residues. Here the CDR3 reads CASLGAGANVLTF. The CDR3 DNA is TGTGCCAGCCTAGGGGCCGGGGCCAACGTCCTGACTTTC.

V and J are TRBV18 and TRBJ1-2, with D perhaps TRBD1 (6 bases). CDR1 is KGHSH, CDR2 LQKENI, per germline. CDR3 length: 13 residues. Trimming took off 6 bases at V and 0 bases at J, with 8 bases between the two ends. DNA for the CDR3: TGTGCCAGCTCGGGGGCAGCTAACTATGGCTACACCTTC. Protein: CASSGAANYGYTF.

This clonotype was picked up a small number of times. The V gene is TRBV3-1, the J gene TRBJ2-3, with a tentative D call TRBD2 (6 bases). V was clipped by 6 bases and J by 4 bases, with 20 bases between them. The CDR3 runs to 16 residues. Germline values: CDR1 LGHDT, CDR2 YNNKEL (reference sequence). CDR3 residues: CASSPHMASVSDTQYF. The CDR3 nucleotides are TGTGCCAGCAGTCCGCACATGGCTAGCGTCTCAGATACGCAGTATTTT.

The CDR3, as DNA: TGTGCCATCAGTCCCTCAGGGAACACTGAAGCTTTCTTT. It codes for CAISPSGNTEAFF. The chain links TRBV10-3 to TRBJ1-1; D unclear. The CDR3 consists of 13 residues. V was pared by 5 bases and J by 1 base, with 8 bases between. Germline CDR1 ENHRY, CDR2 SYGVKD.

The chain recombines TRBV7-9 with TRBJ2-5; 7 positions match TRBD2. Unmatched junction bases numbered 3, after V lost 3 bases and J lost 5 bases. Looked up from germline, CDR1 is SEHNR and CDR2 is FQNEAQ (reference sequence). The CDR3 extends over 13 amino acids. The CDR3, as DNA: TGTGCCAGCAGCTTCTTTAGCGGGGAGACCCAGTACTTC. Translation: CASSFFSGETQYF. Using reference TRBV7-9 and TRBJ2-5 for the parts outside the CDR3, the full variable domain is DTGVSQNPRHKITKRGQNVTFRCDPISEHNRLYWYRQTLGQGPEFLTYFQNEAQLEKSRLLSDRFSAERPKGSFSTLEIQRTEQGDSAMYLCASSFFSGETQYFGPGTRLLVL.